The clone carrying this T cell receptor (beta chain) was observed once. Survey-level TCR beta sequencing used the immunoSEQ assay. Only in-frame clones appear in the TCRdb table, and some are missing; sequencing was by immunoSEQ multiplex PCR. The table includes around 49,000 clones, about 92% detected once. Trimming took 6 bases from V and 1 from J, leaving 9 bases between them. Per germline, CDR1 LNHDA and CDR2 SQIVND (reference sequence). This CDR3 is 13 amino acids long. This TCR was recovered from a middle-aged man with rheumatoid arthritis. Sequenced material: PBMCs. This chain joins TRBV19 and TRBJ1-1; D unclear. The CDR3 here is CASSLRENTEAFF. The CDR3 DNA sequence: TGTGCCAGTAGCCTACGGGAGAACACTGAAGCTTTCTTT.